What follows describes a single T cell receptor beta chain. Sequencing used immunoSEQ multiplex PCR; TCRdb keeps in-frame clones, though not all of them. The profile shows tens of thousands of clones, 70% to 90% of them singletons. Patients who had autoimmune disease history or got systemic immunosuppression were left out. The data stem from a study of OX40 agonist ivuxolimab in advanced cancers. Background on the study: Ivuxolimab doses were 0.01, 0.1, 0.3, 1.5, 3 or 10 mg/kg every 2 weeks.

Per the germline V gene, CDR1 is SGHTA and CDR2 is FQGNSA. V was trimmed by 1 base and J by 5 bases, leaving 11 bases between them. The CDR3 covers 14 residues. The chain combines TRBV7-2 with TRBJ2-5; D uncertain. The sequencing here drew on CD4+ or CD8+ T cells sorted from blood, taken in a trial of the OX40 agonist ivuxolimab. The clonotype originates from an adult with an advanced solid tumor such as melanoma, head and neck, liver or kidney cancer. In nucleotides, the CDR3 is TGTGCCAGCAGCTTAGACACTCGGGTGGAGACCCAGTACTTC. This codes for CASSLDTRVETQYF.